The rows below give T cell receptor beta chains drawn from one sample of a study of cytomegalovirus exposure and HLA in healthy donors. Method: immunoSEQ multiplex PCR; TCRdb's copy keeps in-frame clones and lacks some. The sample includes some 76,000 clones, approximately 93% of them seen just once. Sequences were obtained from PBMCs. All receptors come from a woman between 18 and 29 years old in good health and CMV-seropositive. Both conserved end residues are part of each CDR3. The order of the fields is V gene, clone size, D gene, J gene, CDR3 DNA, CDR3 protein. A D gene is named only where the DNA matches it firmly. Size is omitted from some rows. Given values are once, few, many or a class for expanded clones.

v_call: TRBV4-3
clone_size: NA
d_call: NA
j_call: TRBJ2-3
cdr3_nt: TGCGCCAGCAGCCAAGACAGGGACAACCTGTTTCTACCCACAGATACGCAGTATTTT
cdr3_aa: CASSQDRDNLFLPTDTQYF

v_call: TRBV4-2
clone_size: NA
d_call: TRBD1
j_call: TRBJ1-2
cdr3_nt: TGTGCCAGCAGCCAAGATAGGGACAGGGGAAATGGCTACACCTTC
cdr3_aa: CASSQDRDRGNGYTF

v_call: TRBV19
clone_size: NA
d_call: NA
j_call: TRBJ1-5
cdr3_nt: TGTGCCAGTAGTACCCCCGGGGGCAATCAGCCCCAGCATTTT
cdr3_aa: CASSTPGGNQPQHF

v_call: TRBV13
clone_size: NA
d_call: NA
j_call: TRBJ1-6
cdr3_nt: TGTGCCAGCAGCTTAGATACCGGGTCAAATTCACCCCTCCACTTT
cdr3_aa: CASSLDTGSNSPLHF

v_call: TRBV4-1
clone_size: NA
d_call: NA
j_call: TRBJ1-1
cdr3_nt: TGCGCCAGCAGCCAAGGCCGCCAGGGGAGGAACACTGAAGCTTTCTTT
cdr3_aa: CASSQGRQGRNTEAFF

v_call: TRBV2
clone_size: NA
d_call: NA
j_call: TRBJ2-7
cdr3_nt: TGTGCCAGCACAGGGGATTACTACGAGCAGTACTTC
cdr3_aa: CASTGDYYEQYF

v_call: TRBV5-4
clone_size: NA
d_call: NA
j_call: TRBJ2-1
cdr3_nt: TGTGCCAGCAGCCCGGACTGGCCCTCCTACAATGAGCAGTTCTTC
cdr3_aa: CASSPDWPSYNEQFF

v_call: TRBV7-9
clone_size: NA
d_call: TRBD1
j_call: TRBJ1-4
cdr3_nt: TGTGCCAGCAGCGTGAGGGGCGGGACAGGGAGAGAAAAACTGTTTTTT
cdr3_aa: CASSVRGGTGREKLFF

v_call: TRBV7-2
clone_size: NA
d_call: NA
j_call: TRBJ2-3
cdr3_nt: TGTGCCAGCAGCTTAGTGGGAGTGACAGATACGCAGTATTTT
cdr3_aa: CASSLVGVTDTQYF

v_call: TRBV28
clone_size: NA
d_call: NA
j_call: TRBJ2-3
cdr3_nt: TGTGCCAGCAGTTTAGGCGGGGTCATCACAGATACGCAGTATTTT
cdr3_aa: CASSLGGVITDTQYF

v_call: TRBV15
clone_size: once
d_call: NA
j_call: TRBJ2-2
cdr3_nt: TGTGCCACCAGCAGAGTCGGAGGACCAACGGGCAACACCGGGGAGCTGTTTTTT
cdr3_aa: CATSRVGGPTGNTGELFF

v_call: TRBV9
clone_size: once
d_call: TRBD2
j_call: TRBJ2-1
cdr3_nt: TGTGCCAGCAGCGTAGCGGGGGGGGTATACAATGAGCAGTTCTTC
cdr3_aa: CASSVAGGVYNEQFF

v_call: TRBV18
clone_size: NA
d_call: NA
j_call: TRBJ2-5
cdr3_nt: TGTGCCAGCTCCGAATCGGGACACTACTCAATTGAGACCCAGTACTTC
cdr3_aa: CASSESGHYSIETQYF

v_call: TRBV7-2
clone_size: NA
d_call: NA
j_call: TRBJ1-2
cdr3_nt: TGTGCCAGCAGCTTAGTAAATTATGGCTACACCTTC
cdr3_aa: CASSLVNYGYTF

v_call: TRBV14
clone_size: NA
d_call: TRBD1
j_call: TRBJ1-2
cdr3_nt: TGTGCCAGCAGCCTTCGGGCTAACCCACCGTACAGGGGATTCTATGGCTACACCTTC
cdr3_aa: CASSLRANPPYRGFYGYTF

v_call: TRBV5-1
clone_size: once
d_call: NA
j_call: TRBJ1-1
cdr3_nt: TGCGCCAGCAGGAGACAGGTGAACACTGAAGCTTTCTTT
cdr3_aa: CASRRQVNTEAFF

v_call: TRBV7-9
clone_size: once
d_call: TRBD1
j_call: TRBJ1-1
cdr3_nt: TGTGCCAGCAGTTGGGACAGGGGGACTGAAGCTTTCTTT
cdr3_aa: CASSWDRGTEAFF

v_call: TRBV10-1
clone_size: NA
d_call: TRBD1
j_call: TRBJ1-2
cdr3_nt: TGCGCCAGCAGGACAGGGGCCGGGGGCTACACCTTC
cdr3_aa: CASRTGAGGYTF